The 13 T cell receptor beta chains presented below share a single source sample, sequenced in a study of T cells after yellow fever vaccination. TCRdb re-derived calls from the 5' RACE reads in MiXCR, one entry per CDR3 protein. The sample has 550,000 or so distinct CDR3 sequences, under 25% seen once. The sequencing used PBMCs, collected 15 days after the yellow fever booster vaccination. The origin of the receptors is a young man who received the YFV17D yellow fever vaccine.

The table lists this clonotype with a count of one. The V and J genes are TRBV14 and TRBJ1-5; unclear D gene. The V end lost 1 base, the J end lost 7 bases, and 8 bases lay between the germline ends. CDR1 and CDR2 from the germline V gene are SGHDN and FVKESK. The CDR3 totals 13 residues. DNA for the CDR3: TGTGCCAGCAGCCAAGGGGTTCGCCAGCCCCAGCATTTT. Its translation: CASSQGVRQPQHF.

The chain is built from TRBV7-6 and TRBJ2-5; 10 positions match TRBD2. J was trimmed by 5 bases and V by 4 bases; bases with no gene match: 7. Germline-derived CDR1 and CDR2 are SGHVS and FNYEAQ. CDR3 length equals 15 residues. CDR3 loop: CASSSGASGGETQYF. As DNA, the CDR3 is TGTGCCAGCAGCTCCGGGGCTAGCGGGGGCGAGACCCAGTACTTC. Full variable domain (rest looked up from reference TRBV7-6 and TRBJ2-5): GAGVSQSPRYKVTKRGQDVALRCDPISGHVSLYWYRQALGQGPEFLTYFNYEAQQDKSGLPNDRFSAERPEGSISTLTIQRTEQRDSAMYRCASSSGASGGETQYFGPGTRLLVL.

V and J are TRBV20-1 and TRBJ2-4; 7 bases map to TRBD2. Germline V CDR1 and CDR2: DFQATT, SNEGSKA (reference sequence). This CDR3 has 14 amino acids. The trim removed 7 bases at V and 5 bases at J, leaving 11 bases unmatched. CDR3 residues: CSVIAGRTQNIQYF. CDR3 bases: TGCAGTGTAATCGCCGGGAGGACCCAAAACATTCAGTACTTC.

This clonotype came up a few times. The chain carries TRBV6-1 and TRBJ1-5; no reliable D call. Trimming took off 6 bases at V and 2 bases at J, with 14 bases between the two ends. The CDR3 has 15 amino acids. CDR1 is MNHNS and CDR2 is SASEGT in the germline V gene. The CDR3, as DNA: TGTGCCAGCAGCCAGTTCGCCCGTGGCAATCAGCCCCAGCATTTT. This encodes CASSQFARGNQPQHF.

The chain is built from TRBV7-9 and TRBJ2-3; D may be TRBD2 (6 bases). Trimming shortened V by 2 bases and J by 9 bases, and 15 bases separated the two germline ends. This CDR3 is built from 14 residues. Germline V gene lookup returns CDR1 SEHNR and CDR2 FQNEAQ (reference sequence). The CDR3 is CASSLMEGFTTQYF. For the CDR3, the DNA is TGTGCCAGCAGCTTAATGGAGGGATTTACCACGCAGTATTTT.

This clonotype turned up a few times. V is TRBV10-3 and J is TRBJ1-5; the D gene is possibly TRBD1 (5 bases). Germline V lookup: CDR1 ENHRY, CDR2 SYGVKD. Trimming shortened V by 4 bases and J by 4 bases, and 8 bases separated the two germline ends. This CDR3 is built from 13 residues. This chain's CDR3 is CAISVEGNQPQHF. The CDR3 bases are TGTGCCATCAGTGTTGAGGGGAATCAGCCCCAGCATTTT.

This clonotype has at least ten counts. The rearrangement joins TRBV27 to TRBJ2-1, with 8 bases aligning to TRBD1. V lost 7 bases and J lost 4; bases outside the gene matches: 6. This CDR3 is built from 14 residues. From germline, CDR1 is MNHEY and CDR2 SMNVEV (reference sequence). As DNA, the CDR3 is TGTGCCAGCAATCCAGGGGGCAGTTACAATGAGCAGTTCTTC. Its translation: CASNPGGSYNEQFF.

This clonotype was detected only a few times. The chain employs TRBV4-2 and TRBJ2-3; TRBD1 or TRBD2 may be the D gene (5 bases each). The germline V gene has CDR1 LGHNA and CDR2 YNFKEQ. The V gene lost 0 bases and the J gene lost 5 bases, with 12 bases spanning the gap. The CDR3 loop spans 15 amino acids. The CDR3 here is CASSQDLVGEDTQYF. CDR3 coding DNA: TGTGCCAGCAGCCAAGATTTGGTGGGGGAAGATACGCAGTATTTT.

The chain uses TRBV5-4 and TRBJ2-2; TRBD2 is a possible D gene (5 bases). V lost 4 bases and J lost 1, with 11 bases in between. Germline values: CDR1 SGHNT, CDR2 YYREEE (reference sequence). The CDR3 is 15 amino acids. CDR3 residues: CASSLRTLNTGELFF. CDR3 DNA sequence: TGTGCCAGCAGCCTACGGACTCTGAACACCGGGGAGCTGTTTTTT.

This clonotype was detected only a few times. This sequence joins TRBV11-2 and TRBJ1-5, with TRBD1 as a possible D gene (6 bases). The CDR3 has 13 residues. Germline V gives CDR1 SGHAT, CDR2 FQNNGV. The V end was cut by 1 base, the J end by 7 bases, with 8 bases between. CDR3 sequence reads: CASSLATGQPQHF. CDR3 DNA sequence: TGTGCCAGCAGCTTAGCCACAGGGCAGCCCCAGCATTTT.

CDR3 amino acids: CASSFIAGPDNEQFF. The CDR3 DNA follows: TGTGCCAGCAGCTTTATAGCGGGACCGGACAATGAGCAGTTCTTC. The chain carries TRBV7-6 and TRBJ2-1; 8 nucleotides match TRBD2. The J segment lost 5 bases and the V segment lost 3 bases, leaving 6 bases of the junction unmatched. The CDR3 has 15 residues. Germline CDR1 SGHVS, CDR2 FNYEAQ.

The chain is built from TRBV7-2 and TRBJ2-1; the D is unclear. V was shortened by 0 bases and J by 0 bases, with 9 bases between the two germline ends. Germline V CDR1 and CDR2: SGHTA, FQGNSA. The CDR3 has 16 amino acids. The DNA for the CDR3 is TGTGCCAGCAGCTTAGCGCTTGAGAGCTCCTACAATGAGCAGTTCTTC. This sequence encodes CASSLALESSYNEQFF.

With regard to this clonotype: Mismatch with germline at one junction end may stem from a read error. The chain employs TRBV27 and TRBJ2-7; D gene unclear. CDR3 size: 14 residues. Germline V gene data show CDR1 as MNHEY and CDR2 as SMNVEV (reference sequence). The CDR3, as DNA: TGTGCGAGCAGGATAGAGTGGTCGTTCTACGAGCAGTACTTC. This codes for CASRIEWSFYEQYF.